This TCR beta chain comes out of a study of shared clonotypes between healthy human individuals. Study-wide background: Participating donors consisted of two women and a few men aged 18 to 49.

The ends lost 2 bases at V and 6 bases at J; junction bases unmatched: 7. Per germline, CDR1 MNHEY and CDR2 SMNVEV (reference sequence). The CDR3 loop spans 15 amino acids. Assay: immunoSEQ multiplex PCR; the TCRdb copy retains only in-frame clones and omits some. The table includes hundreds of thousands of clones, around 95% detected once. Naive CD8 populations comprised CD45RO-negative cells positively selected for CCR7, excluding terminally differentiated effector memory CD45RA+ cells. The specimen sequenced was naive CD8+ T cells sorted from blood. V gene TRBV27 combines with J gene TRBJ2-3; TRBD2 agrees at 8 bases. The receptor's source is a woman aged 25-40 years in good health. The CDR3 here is CASSLQLAVIDTQYF. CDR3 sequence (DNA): TGTGCCAGCAGTTTACAACTAGCGGTGATCGATACGCAGTATTTT.